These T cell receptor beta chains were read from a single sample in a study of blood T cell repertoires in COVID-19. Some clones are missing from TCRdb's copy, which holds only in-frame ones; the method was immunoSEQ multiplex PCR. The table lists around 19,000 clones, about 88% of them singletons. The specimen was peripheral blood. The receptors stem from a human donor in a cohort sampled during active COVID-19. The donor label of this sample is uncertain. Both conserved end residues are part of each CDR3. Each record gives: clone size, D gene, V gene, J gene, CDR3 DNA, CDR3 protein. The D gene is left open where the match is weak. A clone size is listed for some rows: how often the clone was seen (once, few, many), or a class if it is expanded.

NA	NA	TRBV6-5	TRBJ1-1	TGTGCCAGCAACCTCCAGGGGAATACTGAAGCTTTCTTT	CASNLQGNTEAFF
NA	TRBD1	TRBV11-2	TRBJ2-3	TGTGCCAGCAGCTTGACAGGGCTCGCAGATACGCAGTATTTT	CASSLTGLADTQYF
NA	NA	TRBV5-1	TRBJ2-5	TGCGCCAGCAGCTTGGAGGGGGACGAGACCCAGTACTTC	CASSLEGDETQYF
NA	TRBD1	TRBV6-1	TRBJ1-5	TGTGCCAGCAGTGAAGCCGGGACAGGTAATCAGCCCCAGCATTTT	CASSEAGTGNQPQHF
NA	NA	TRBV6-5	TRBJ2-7	TGTGCCAGCAAGGTAGCGGCCACCTACGAGCAGTACTTC	CASKVAATYEQYF
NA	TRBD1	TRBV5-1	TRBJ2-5	TGCGCCAGCAGCGGCCGCCTGGCAGGGGGTGTAGAGACCCAGTACTTC	CASSGRLAGGVETQYF
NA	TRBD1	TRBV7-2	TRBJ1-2	TGTGCCAGCAGCCCCAGGGGGCTCTATGGCTACACCTTC	CASSPRGLYGYTF
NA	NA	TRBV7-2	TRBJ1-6	TGTGCCAGCAGCTCAGTCCCGCGACGGGCCGGGGCACCCCTCCACTTT	CASSSVPRRAGAPLHF
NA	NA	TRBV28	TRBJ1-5	TGTGCCGCCCTACCGGGGGGGACGGGAAGGAGCAATCAGCCCCAGCATTTT	CAALPGGTGRSNQPQHF
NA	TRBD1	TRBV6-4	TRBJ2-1	TGTGCCAGCAGTATGTCCGGGACAGGTTTCTACAATGAGCAGTTCTTC	CASSMSGTGFYNEQFF
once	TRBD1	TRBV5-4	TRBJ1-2	TGTGCCAGCAGTCGGGACAGGGAGGGAGGCTACACCTTC	CASSRDREGGYTF
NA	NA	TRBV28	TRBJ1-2	TGTGCCAGCAGTTCCAGTCCCCAGGGACTCAACTATGGCTACACCTTC	CASSSSPQGLNYGYTF
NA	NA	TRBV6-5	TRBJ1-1	TGTGCCAGCAAGGAGGGCAGACTGAACACTGAAGCTTTCTTT	CASKEGRLNTEAFF
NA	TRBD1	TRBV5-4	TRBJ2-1	TGTGCCAGCACCCCGGACAGGGGAAGCGTTGAGCAGTTCTTC	CASTPDRGSVEQFF
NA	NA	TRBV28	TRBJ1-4	TGTGCCAGCAGTTCTCCCGGAGGGGAAAAACTGTTTTTT	CASSSPGGEKLFF
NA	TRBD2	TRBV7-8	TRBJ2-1	TGTGCCAGCAGTTCGCTTGGGCGGGAGGGAAGGAATGAGCAGTTCTTC	CASSSLGREGRNEQFF
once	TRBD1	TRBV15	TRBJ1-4	TGTGCCACCAGCAGCAGGGGGCTGGAGAAACTGTTTTTT	CATSSRGLEKLFF
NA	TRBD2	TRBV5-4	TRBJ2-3	TGTGCCAGCAGCACCCCTTTAGCGGGAAACACAGATACGCAGTATTTT	CASSTPLAGNTDTQYF
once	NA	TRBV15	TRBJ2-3	TGTGCCACCAGCAGCTCCGGGACAAGCACAGATACGCAGTATTTT	CATSSSGTSTDTQYF
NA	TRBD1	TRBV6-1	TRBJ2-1	TGTGCCAGCAGTGAATTTCAGGGGGACGGGAATGAGCAGTTCTTC	CASSEFQGDGNEQFF
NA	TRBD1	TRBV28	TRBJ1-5	TGTGCCAGCAGGCCAGGACAGGTTGGGCAAGGTCAGCCCCAGCATTTT	CASRPGQVGQGQPQHF